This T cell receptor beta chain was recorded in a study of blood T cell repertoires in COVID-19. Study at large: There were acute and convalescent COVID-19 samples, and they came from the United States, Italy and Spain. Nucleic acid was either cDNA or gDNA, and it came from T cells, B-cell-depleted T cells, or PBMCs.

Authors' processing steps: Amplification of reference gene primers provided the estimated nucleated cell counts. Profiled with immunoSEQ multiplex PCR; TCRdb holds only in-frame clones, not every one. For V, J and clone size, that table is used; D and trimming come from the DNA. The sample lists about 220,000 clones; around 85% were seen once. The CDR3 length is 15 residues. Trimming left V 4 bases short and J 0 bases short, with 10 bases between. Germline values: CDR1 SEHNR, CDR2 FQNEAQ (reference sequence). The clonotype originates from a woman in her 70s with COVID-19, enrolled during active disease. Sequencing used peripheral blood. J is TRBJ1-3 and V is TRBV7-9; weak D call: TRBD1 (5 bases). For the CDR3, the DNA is TGTGCCAGCAGCTCGGGGACTTTCTCTGGAAACACCATATATTTT. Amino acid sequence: CASSSGTFSGNTIYF.